This T cell receptor (beta chain) comes out of a study of Ad26.COV2.S vaccination and SARS-CoV-2 variants. Notes on the study in general: Placebo and vaccine recipients had non-spike TCR breadth that was similar.

Specified treatment: 15 to 20 received Ad26.COV2.S at low or high dose, single or two shots; about 5 received placebo; per-sample allocation not given. It was on day 63 after the first vaccine or placebo injection that samples were taken. Remarks on this clone: Antigen: not known.

The CDR3 is made up of 16 amino acids. Per germline, CDR1 SGDLS and CDR2 YYNGEE. The V end was cut by 1 base, the J end by 5 bases, with 18 bases between. TCRdb's copy holds only in-frame clones and misses some; the assay was immunoSEQ multiplex PCR. There are about 400,000 clones in the sample; 75% to 90% occur only once, and under 2% lies in the top ten. The chain joins TRBV9 to TRBJ2-5; the D is unclear. The sequence derives from a person between 18 and 60 years old who received the Ad26.COV2.S COVID-19 vaccine or a placebo. The specimen comprised peripheral blood, sampled in a trial of Ad26.COV2.S vaccine versus placebo. CDR3: CASSVKGNTFLETQYF. In DNA, the CDR3 is TGTGCCAGCAGCGTAAAGGGAAACACCTTCCTGGAGACCCAGTACTTC.